This TCR beta chain appears in the sequencing data of a study of T-cell reconstitution after alpha-beta-depleted transplantation in children (dated by TCRdb to the mid-2010s). About the full investigation: Using TCR repertoire profiling, the study quantitatively followed how T-cell immune reconstitution unfolded in children after TCRalphabeta/CD19-depleted allogeneic hematopoietic cell transplantation.

Library generation was performed with PCR. The sequencer was an Illumina HiSeq 2500. Molecular barcoding was employed in the preparation of TCR libraries, with unique molecular identifiers being used to normalize TCRbeta repertoire quantification. In-frame beta chains were kept once TCRdb had trimmed the public reads at Q25 with fastp and called clones with MiXCR. Rows matching on CDR3 protein sequence are summarized as one entry with the most common DNA and genes. Present in this sample are 420,000 or so distinct CDR3 sequences, roughly a tenth of which were seen just once. The top ten clonotypes cover over 4.5% of the sample. As regards this clonotype: Its specific antigen is unknown. Base-call qualities are not available, and no considerably larger clone is one nucleotide away.

V and J lose 2 bases and 1 base, and a span of 10 bases separates them. CDR1 SGHKS and CDR2 YYEKEE were looked up in the germline V gene (reference sequence). Including cysteine and phenylalanine, the CDR3 has 15 amino acids. The retained sequence is limited to the CDR3, 45 bases, with the frame set at the first base. This sequence uses TRBV5-5 and TRBJ1-3; TRBD1 could be the D gene, as 5 bases match. Sequences were derived from PBMCs from the stem cell graft donor, sampled from the stem cell graft. The sequence derives from a human donor who donated a stem cell graft to a child with acute myeloid leukemia. The DNA is TGTGCCAGCAGCTTCCGACAGTTTTCTGGAAACACCATATATTTT. Its protein is CASSFRQFSGNTIYF.